Shown below are 26 T cell receptor beta chains from a single sample sequenced in a study of blood T cell repertoires in COVID-19. Sequencing used immunoSEQ multiplex PCR; TCRdb keeps in-frame clones, though not all of them. The repertoire holds 60,000 or so clones, with 82% as singletons. The material sequenced was peripheral blood. The receptors derive from a man aged 55 to 70 with acute or convalescent COVID-19.

This clone has a handful of counts. CDR3 residues: CASSLGSLYEQYF. The DNA for the CDR3 is TGTGCCAGCAGCTTGGGCAGCCTCTACGAGCAGTACTTC. This chain links TRBV7-7 with TRBJ2-7, with D unresolved. The ends were cut back, 3 bases at V and 3 bases at J, with 9 bases in the middle. From germline, CDR1 is SSHAT and CDR2 FNYEAQ (reference sequence). The CDR3 totals 13 residues. The whole variable domain, remainder taken from reference TRBV7-7 and TRBJ2-7, is GAGVSQSPRYKVTKRGQDVTLRCDPISSHATLYWYQQALGQGPEFLTYFNYEAQPDKSGLPSDRFSAERPEGSISTLTIQRTEQRDSAMYRCASSLGSLYEQYFGPGTRLTVT.

This chain uses TRBV14 with TRBJ1-2, with 7 positions matching TRBD1. Germline values: CDR1 SGHDN, CDR2 FVKESK. The CDR3 has 14 residues. J was trimmed by 4 bases and V by 6 bases; bases with no gene match: 8. The CDR3 spells CASSTGQWFYGYTF. The CDR3 region has the DNA TGTGCCAGCAGTACGGGACAGTGGTTCTATGGCTACACCTTC.

The rearrangement joins TRBV19 to TRBJ2-7, with TRBD1 as a possible D gene (5 bases). CDR3 length: 15 amino acids. Germline-derived CDR1 and CDR2 are LNHDA and SQIVND (reference sequence). Trimming left V 5 bases short and J 4 bases short, with 18 bases between. The CDR3 reads CASSATAFGEYEQYF. In DNA form, the CDR3 reads TGTGCCAGTAGTGCGACAGCCTTTGGGGAATACGAGCAGTACTTC.

This clone showed up just a few times. The chain joins TRBV24-1 to TRBJ1-2; TRBD1 aligns across 10 bases. The germline V gene has CDR1 KGHDR and CDR2 SFDVKD. The CDR3 totals 14 residues. The V and J ends lost 4 bases and 10 bases, in that order; junction bases with no gene match: 8. DNA for the CDR3: TGTGCCACCAGTGAGACCGGGACAGGGGCGTACTACACCTTC. It is translated as CATSETGTGAYYTF.

This clone has just a few counts. The genes are TRBV7-3 and TRBJ2-7; 8 bases fit TRBD1. J gave up 6 bases and V 5 bases, and 6 bases lay outside the gene matches. CDR3 size: 13 residues. Per the germline V gene, CDR1 is SGHTA and CDR2 is FQGTGA. CDR3 in DNA: TGTGCCAGCAGCCTTGGGACAGGAGGCGAGCAGTACTTC. This codes for CASSLGTGGEQYF.

The V call is TRBV20-1, the J call TRBJ1-2, with D uncertain. CDR3 length: 9 amino acids. Germline CDR1 is DFQATT and CDR2 is SNEGSKA (reference sequence). CDR3 nucleotide sequence: TGCAGCGGGATCTATGGCTACACCTTC. Translating it yields CSGIYGYTF.

This chain joins TRBV28 and TRBJ1-1; maybe TRBD1 (6 bases). Germline V lookup: CDR1 MDHEN, CDR2 SYDVKM. This CDR3 is 13 amino acids long. The V and J ends lost 6 bases and 8 bases respectively, with 16 bases between them. The CDR3 DNA is TGTGCCAGCAGCCGGCTACAGGGTTTAGAAGCTTTCTTT. This codes for CASSRLQGLEAFF.

Points on this clone: Other DNA sequences from this sample encode an identical CDR3 as well. The chain combines TRBV6-5 with TRBJ1-5, with TRBD1 matching over 9 bases. The V and J ends lost 5 bases and 5 bases, in that order; junction bases with no gene match: 1. CDR1 and CDR2 (germline): MNHEY, SVGAGI. This CDR3 is built from 13 residues. In nucleotides, the CDR3 is TGTGCCAGCAGTAGGACAGGGGATCAGCCCCAGCATTTT. Amino acid sequence: CASSRTGDQPQHF.

The chain combines TRBV11-2 with TRBJ1-6, with D possibly being TRBD1 (6 bases). CDR1 is SGHAT and CDR2 is FQNNGV in the germline V gene. The CDR3 is made up of 15 amino acids. V was pared by 3 bases and J by 8 bases, with 14 bases between. DNA of the CDR3: TGTGCCAGCAGCTTCTCAGGGGAGCCAGATTCACCCCTCCACTTT. Translated: CASSFSGEPDSPLHF. The complete variable domain, with remaining parts taken from reference TRBV11-2 and TRBJ1-6, reads EAGVAQSPRYKIIEKRQSVAFWCNPISGHATLYWYQQILGQGPKLLIQFQNNGVVDDSQLPKDRFSAERLKGVDSTLKIQPAKLEDSAVYLCASSFSGEPDSPLHFGNGTRLTVT.

This chain connects TRBV2 to TRBJ2-5; no clear D. Looked up from germline, CDR1 is SNHLY and CDR2 is FYNNEI. V was trimmed by 6 bases and J by 1 base, leaving 6 bases between them. CDR3 length: 12 residues. The CDR3 loop is CASRLLQETQYF. The CDR3 nucleotides read TGTGCCAGCAGACTACTCCAAGAGACCCAGTACTTC.

This clone has a handful of counts. The chain combines TRBV19 with TRBJ1-4; D might be TRBD1 (6 bases). The CDR3 is 15 residues long. Per the germline V gene, CDR1 is LNHDA and CDR2 is SQIVND (reference sequence). Trimming stripped 5 bases from V and 4 bases from J, with 14 bases between. CDR3 coding DNA: TGTGCCAGTAGTGCAGGACAGCTTATTAATGAAAAACTGTTTTTT. Translated, it gives CASSAGQLINEKLFF.

Only one count was recorded for this clone. This chain uses TRBV5-1 with TRBJ1-6, with TRBD1 as a possible D gene (5 bases). Germline CDR1 and CDR2: SGHRS and YFSETQ. Trimming took off 4 bases at V and 11 bases at J, with 10 bases between the two ends. There are 12 residues in the CDR3. CDR3 protein: CASSRTTPPLHF. In DNA, the CDR3 is TGCGCCAGCAGCCGGACAACCCCACCCCTCCACTTT. The variable domain in full, completed from reference TRBV5-1 and TRBJ1-6, reads KAGVTQTPRYLIKTRGQQVTLSCSPISGHRSVSWYQQTPGQGLQFLFEYFSETQRNKGNFPGRFSGRQFSNSRSEMNVSTLELGDSALYLCASSRTTPPLHFGNGTRLTVT.

The CDR3: CASSAAGGLGKLFF. The CDR3 DNA follows: TGTGCCAGCAGCGCAGCAGGGGGCTTAGGAAAACTGTTTTTT. The chain combines TRBV9 with TRBJ1-4, with 8 bases matching TRBD1. Losses at the gene ends were 3 bases for V and 10 bases for J; bases not matched to a gene: 8. The germline gives CDR1 SGDLS, CDR2 YYNGEE. CDR3 size: 14 residues.

CDR3 residues: CASTAGGSNQPQHF. The CDR3 DNA sequence: TGTGCCAGCACTGCGGGCGGTAGCAATCAGCCCCAGCATTTT. The chain carries TRBV6-5 and TRBJ1-5; D remains ambiguous. The V end was cut by 7 bases, the J end by 0 bases, with 10 bases between. The CDR3 covers 14 residues. Germline CDR1 reads MNHEY; CDR2 reads SVGAGI.

This clone was seen more than once but under ten times. The V and J genes are TRBV2 and TRBJ1-1; tentatively, D is TRBD1 (6 bases). V lost 6 bases and J 2 bases, leaving 10 bases between the germline ends. CDR1 and CDR2 from the germline V gene are SNHLY and FYNNEI. This CDR3 has 13 amino acids. The CDR3 DNA reads TGTGCCAGCAGGCAGGGGATAAACACTGAAGCTTTCTTT. Protein sequence: CASRQGINTEAFF.

The J gene is TRBJ2-5, the V gene TRBV5-1; 9 bases align to TRBD2. V lost 3 bases, J lost 2 bases, and 8 bases stayed unmatched. Germline CDR1 SGHRS, CDR2 YFSETQ. This CDR3 has 16 residues. CDR3 DNA sequence: TGCGCCAGCAGCTCTGAGCCTAGCGGGGCGCAAGAGACCCAGTACTTC. It codes for CASSSEPSGAQETQYF.

The CDR3 coding sequence is TGTGCCATCGGGGGCAGGGACGACACCGGGGAGCTGTTTTTT. Amino acids: CAIGGRDDTGELFF. V is TRBV10-3 and J is TRBJ2-2, with D maybe TRBD1 (6 bases). Per germline, CDR1 ENHRY and CDR2 SYGVKD. CDR3 size: 14 residues. V lost 8 bases and J lost 3, with 13 bases in between.

The V and J genes are TRBV5-1 and TRBJ1-1, with a weak D call TRBD1 (5 bases). Trimming took off 0 bases at V and 2 bases at J, with 8 bases between the two ends. The CDR3 loop spans 14 amino acids. The germline V gene has CDR1 SGHRS and CDR2 YFSETQ. The CDR3 loop reads CASSLGGRNTEAFF. The CDR3, as DNA: TGCGCCAGCAGCTTGGGGGGCCGTAACACTGAAGCTTTCTTT.

The chain recombines TRBV7-6 with TRBJ2-2, with 7 bases identical to TRBD1. This CDR3 has 16 amino acids. Germline lookup yields CDR1 SGHVS and CDR2 FNYEAQ. J lost 4 bases, V lost 3 bases, and 8 bases had no gene match. CDR3 sequence reads: CASSFRQGRATGELFF. CDR3 DNA sequence: TGTGCCAGCAGCTTTAGACAGGGTAGGGCCACCGGGGAGCTGTTTTTT.

This clone was picked up one time. V and J are TRBV18 and TRBJ1-4, with D possibly being TRBD1 (6 bases). Germline loops: CDR1 KGHSH, CDR2 LQKENI. The CDR3 has 18 residues. V lost 4 bases and J 1 base, leaving 19 bases between the germline ends. The CDR3 DNA is TGTGCCAGCTCACGAGTCTACAGGGAGAGTCGAACTAATGAAAAACTGTTTTTT. Its translation is CASSRVYRESRTNEKLFF.

This clone has just a few counts. The J gene is TRBJ1-2, the V gene TRBV6-5; the match to TRBD1 covers 7 bases. CDR1 and CDR2 from the germline V gene are MNHEY and SVGAGI. V lost 7 bases to trimming and J lost 4 bases; unmatched junction nucleotides: 12. This CDR3 region has 15 residues. The CDR3 DNA reads as TGTGCCAGCACTCTGAGGGCAGGGGGAGTCTATGGCTACACCTTC. Translation gives CASTLRAGGVYGYTF.

The genes are TRBV5-4 and TRBJ2-3; D is possibly TRBD1 (5 bases). The CDR3 spans 12 residues. The germline V gene encodes CDR1 SGHNT and CDR2 YYREEE (reference sequence). V was clipped by 6 bases and J by 14 bases, with 19 bases between them. CDR3 residues: CASTPAAGKTYF. The CDR3 DNA follows: TGTGCCAGCACCCCTGCGGCAGGGAAAACGTATTTT.

J is TRBJ1-2 and V is TRBV5-1; 8 nucleotides align to TRBD1. CDR3 length: 15 amino acids. Germline loops: CDR1 SGHRS, CDR2 YFSETQ. V lost 2 bases, J lost 4 bases, and 7 bases stayed unmatched. The CDR3 reads CASSLGTGGSYGYTF. CDR3 bases: TGCGCCAGCAGCTTAGGGACAGGCGGATCCTATGGCTACACCTTC.

V is TRBV9 and J is TRBJ2-2; tentatively, D is TRBD1 (6 bases). Germline assignment: CDR1 SGDLS and CDR2 YYNGEE. The CDR3 loop spans 15 amino acids. V lost 3 bases to trimming and J lost 1 base, with 10 bases between them. Written as DNA, the CDR3 is TGTGCCAGCAGCGGACTACAGGGGAACACCGGGGAGCTGTTTTTT. Protein sequence: CASSGLQGNTGELFF.

V usage is TRBV7-6 and J usage is TRBJ2-2; D not certain. V was shortened by 3 bases and J by 4 bases, with 9 bases between the two germline ends. Looked up from germline, CDR1 is SGHVS and CDR2 is FNYEAQ. The length of the CDR3 is 14 residues. The CDR3 DNA reads as TGTGCCAGCAGCTTCGACACCCGCACCGGGGAGCTGTTTTTT. Translation: CASSFDTRTGELFF. Looking up the rest from reference TRBV7-6 and TRBJ2-2 gives the full variable domain: GAGVSQSPRYKVTKRGQDVALRCDPISGHVSLYWYRQALGQGPEFLTYFNYEAQQDKSGLPNDRFSAERPEGSISTLTIQRTEQRDSAMYRCASSFDTRTGELFFGEGSRLTVL.

This clone appeared a few times. The chain uses TRBV24-1 and TRBJ2-2; 9 nucleotides agree with TRBD1. This CDR3 is 16 amino acids long. CDR1 and CDR2 (germline): KGHDR, SFDVKD. Trimming at V came to 3 bases and at J to 5 bases, leaving 6 bases not matched to a gene. This CDR3 is CATSDLQGARTGELFF. The CDR3 DNA sequence: TGTGCCACCAGTGATCTACAGGGGGCGCGTACCGGGGAGCTGTTTTTT.